The sample holds one count of the clone carrying this TCR beta chain. Its matching antigen is unknown. Per the germline V gene, CDR1 is MNHNS and CDR2 is SASEGT. The CDR3 totals 15 residues. Trimming cost V 5 bases and J 9 bases; bases outside gene matches: 8. This PCR relied on a set of 60 Vbeta primers and 13 Jbeta primers. Assay used: immunoSEQ multiplex PCR; TCRdb lists only in-frame clones, some missing. The sample has around 78,000 clones, over 70% seen once. This entry belongs to a study of cytomegalovirus exposure and HLA in healthy donors. Points from the study as a whole: The records held CMV serostatus as the only immune exposure information.

Sample: PBMCs. The chain joins TRBV6-1 to TRBJ2-1; 12 bases match TRBD1. This receptor was identified in a male donor in good health and CMV-seronegative. In DNA form, the CDR3 reads TGTGCCAGCAGTACCCGGGACAGGGGGCGGGGTGAGCAGTTCTTC. Amino acid sequence: CASSTRDRGRGEQFF.